This T cell receptor (beta chain) was sequenced during a study of T-cell reconstitution after alpha-beta-depleted transplantation in children. This CDR3 has 13 residues. Germline loops: CDR1 SGHDT, CDR2 YYEEEE. Unique molecular identifiers were incorporated into the prepared TCRbeta library. TCRdb reanalysed the PCR reads using MiXCR and keeps one entry per CDR3 protein. The table has approximately 490,000 distinct CDR3 sequences, about 10% seen once. As to this clonotype: It may be a read error: a sequence one base away is much more abundant.

Sequences were derived from PBMCs, sampled before TCRalphabeta/CD19-depleted stem cell transplant. The sequence was collected from a child aged 2-9 years with inherited bone marrow failure, due to receive a stem cell transplant. The chain combines TRBV5-6 with TRBJ2-7; TRBD1 agrees at 8 bases. Written as DNA, the CDR3 is TGTGCCAGCAGCCCGGACAGGGAATACGGGCAGTACTTC. Residues: CASSPDREYGQYF.